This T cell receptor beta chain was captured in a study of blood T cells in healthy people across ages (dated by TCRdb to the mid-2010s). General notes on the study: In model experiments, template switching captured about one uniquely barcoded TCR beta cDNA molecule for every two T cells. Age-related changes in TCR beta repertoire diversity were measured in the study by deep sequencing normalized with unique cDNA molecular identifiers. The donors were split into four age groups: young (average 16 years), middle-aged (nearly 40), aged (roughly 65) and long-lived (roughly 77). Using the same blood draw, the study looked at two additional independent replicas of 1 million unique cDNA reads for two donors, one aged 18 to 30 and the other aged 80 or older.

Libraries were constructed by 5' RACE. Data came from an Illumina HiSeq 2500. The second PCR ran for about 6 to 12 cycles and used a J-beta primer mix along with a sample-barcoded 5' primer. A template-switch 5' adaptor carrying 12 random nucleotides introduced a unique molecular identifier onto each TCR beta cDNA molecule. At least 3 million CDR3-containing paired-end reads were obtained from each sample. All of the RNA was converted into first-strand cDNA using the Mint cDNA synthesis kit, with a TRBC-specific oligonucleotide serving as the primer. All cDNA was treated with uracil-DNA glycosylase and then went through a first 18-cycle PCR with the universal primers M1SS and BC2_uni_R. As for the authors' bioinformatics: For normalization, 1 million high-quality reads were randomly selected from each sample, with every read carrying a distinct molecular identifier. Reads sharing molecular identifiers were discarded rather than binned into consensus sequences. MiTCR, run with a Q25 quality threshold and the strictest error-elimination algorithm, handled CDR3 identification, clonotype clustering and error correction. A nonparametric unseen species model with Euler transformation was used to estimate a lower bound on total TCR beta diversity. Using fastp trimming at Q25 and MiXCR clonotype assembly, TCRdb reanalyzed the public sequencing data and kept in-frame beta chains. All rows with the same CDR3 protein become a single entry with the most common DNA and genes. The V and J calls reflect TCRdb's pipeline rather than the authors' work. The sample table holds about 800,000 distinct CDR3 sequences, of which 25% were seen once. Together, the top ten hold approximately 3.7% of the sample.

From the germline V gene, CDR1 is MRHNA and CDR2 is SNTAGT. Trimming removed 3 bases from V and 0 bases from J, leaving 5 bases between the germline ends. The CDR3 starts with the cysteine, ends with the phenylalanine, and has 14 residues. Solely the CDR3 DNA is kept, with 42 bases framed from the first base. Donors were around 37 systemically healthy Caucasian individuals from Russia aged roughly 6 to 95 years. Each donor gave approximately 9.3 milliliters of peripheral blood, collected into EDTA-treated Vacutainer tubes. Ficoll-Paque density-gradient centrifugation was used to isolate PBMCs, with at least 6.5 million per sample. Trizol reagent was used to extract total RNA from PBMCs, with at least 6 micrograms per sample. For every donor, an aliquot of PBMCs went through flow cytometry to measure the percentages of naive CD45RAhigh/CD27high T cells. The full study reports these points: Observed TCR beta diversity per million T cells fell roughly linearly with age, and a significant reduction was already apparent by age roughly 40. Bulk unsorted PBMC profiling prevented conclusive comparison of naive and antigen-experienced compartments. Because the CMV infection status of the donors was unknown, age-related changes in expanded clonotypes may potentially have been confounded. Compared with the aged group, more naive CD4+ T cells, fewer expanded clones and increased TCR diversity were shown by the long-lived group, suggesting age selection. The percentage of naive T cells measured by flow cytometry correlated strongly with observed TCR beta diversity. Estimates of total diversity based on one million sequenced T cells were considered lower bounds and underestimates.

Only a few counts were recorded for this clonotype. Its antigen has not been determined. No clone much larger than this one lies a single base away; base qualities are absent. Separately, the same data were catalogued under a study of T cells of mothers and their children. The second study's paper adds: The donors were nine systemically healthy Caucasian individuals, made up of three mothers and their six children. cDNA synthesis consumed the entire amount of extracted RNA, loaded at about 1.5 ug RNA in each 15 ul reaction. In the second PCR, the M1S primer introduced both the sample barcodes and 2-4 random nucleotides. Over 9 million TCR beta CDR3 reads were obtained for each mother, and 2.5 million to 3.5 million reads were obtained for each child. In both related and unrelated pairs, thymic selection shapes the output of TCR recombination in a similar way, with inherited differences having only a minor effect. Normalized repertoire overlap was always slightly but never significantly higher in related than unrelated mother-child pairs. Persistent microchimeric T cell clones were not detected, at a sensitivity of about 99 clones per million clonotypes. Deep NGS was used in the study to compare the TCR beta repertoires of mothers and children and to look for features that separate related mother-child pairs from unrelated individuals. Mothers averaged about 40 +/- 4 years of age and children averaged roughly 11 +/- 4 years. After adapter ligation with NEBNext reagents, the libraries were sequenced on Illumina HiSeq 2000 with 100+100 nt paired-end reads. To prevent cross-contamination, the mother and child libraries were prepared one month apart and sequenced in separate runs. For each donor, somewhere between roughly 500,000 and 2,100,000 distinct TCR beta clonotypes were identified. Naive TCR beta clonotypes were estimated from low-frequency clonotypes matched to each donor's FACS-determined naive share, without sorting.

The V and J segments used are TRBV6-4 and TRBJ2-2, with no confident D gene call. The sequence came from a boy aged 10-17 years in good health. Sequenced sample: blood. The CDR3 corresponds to CASSELTNTGELFF. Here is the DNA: TGTGCCAGCAGTGAGTTAACGAACACCGGGGAGCTGTTTTTT.